This is a list of T cell receptor beta chains from one sample in a study of shared clonotypes between healthy human individuals. The repertoire was sequenced with immunoSEQ multiplex PCR; TCRdb's copy has only in-frame clones and lacks some. The sample carries 2 million to 2.5 million clones, just over 90% recorded once. Sequences were obtained from naive CD4+ T cells from PBMCs. All receptors derive from a man younger than 35 in good health. Some clones in this sample may be carry-over from other donors' samples. Each CDR3 is given with its conserved first and last residue. Fields, in order: clone size, J gene, D gene, V gene, CDR3 DNA, CDR3 protein. A D gene is named only where the DNA matches it firmly. Clone size is given for some rows only: seen once, a few or many times, or a class if the clone is expanded.

NA | TRBJ2-3 | NA | TRBV18 | TGTGCCAGCTCCCCTAATTCTGGCGATACGCAGTATTTT | CASSPNSGDTQYF
NA | TRBJ1-4 | TRBD1 | TRBV18 | TGTGCCAGCTCACCGCTTCAGGGGGCGGGTGAAAAACTGTTTTTT | CASSPLQGAGEKLFF
NA | TRBJ2-5 | NA | TRBV5-4 | TGTGCCAGCAGCTTGGGTCCGACGATTGGAGAGACCCAGTACTTC | CASSLGPTIGETQYF
NA | TRBJ2-7 | TRBD2 | TRBV7-2 | TGTGCCAGCAGTTTTCGACTAGCGGGGACTGTACCCTACGAGCAGTACTTC | CASSFRLAGTVPYEQYF
NA | TRBJ2-3 | NA | TRBV4-1 | TGCGCCAGCAGCCAAGCTCCTGCTCGAGGGGTTAGCGGAGTTGGAGATACGCAGTATTTT | CASSQAPARGVSGVGDTQYF
NA | TRBJ2-3 | NA | TRBV6-1 | TGTGCCAGCAGTGAACCGGCGGGCACAGATACGCAGTATTTT | CASSEPAGTDTQYF
NA | TRBJ2-2 | TRBD2 | TRBV9 | TGTGCCAGCAGCGTTAGCGGGAGGGCCACCGGGGAGCTGTTTTTT | CASSVSGRATGELFF
NA | TRBJ2-3 | TRBD2 | TRBV25-1 | TGTGCCAGCAGTGACGGGACTAGAAGCACAGATACGCAGTATTTT | CASSDGTRSTDTQYF
once | TRBJ1-2 | NA | TRBV7-8 | TGTGCCAGCAGCCAACGGGGAACTCATGGCTACACCTTC | CASSQRGTHGYTF
NA | TRBJ2-7 | TRBD2 | TRBV7-9 | TGTGCCACGGGAGGGGGCTACGAGCAGTACTTC | CATGGGYEQYF
NA | TRBJ2-5 | TRBD2 | TRBV28 | TGTGCCAGCAGTTTAGCCATCCTAGCGGGAGGAATAGAGACCCAGTACTTC | CASSLAILAGGIETQYF
NA | TRBJ2-7 | NA | TRBV29-1 | TGCAGCGTTGAACTACCGCGGGAAGGTTACGAGCAGTACTTC | CSVELPREGYEQYF
NA | TRBJ2-1 | TRBD2 | TRBV7-9 | TGTGCCAGCAACGAAGCCTCGCGGGAGGGGCAGTTCTTC | CASNEASREGQFF
few | TRBJ2-7 | NA | TRBV28 | TGTGCCAGCACCTGGGTCAGCGGTAGCTACGAGCAGTACTTC | CASTWVSGSYEQYF
NA | TRBJ1-2 | NA | TRBV14 | TGTGCCAGCAGCCTCGGACAGAACTATGGCTACACCTTC | CASSLGQNYGYTF
NA | TRBJ2-3 | TRBD2 | TRBV7-3 | TGTGCCAGCAGCTTAAAACTAGCGGGAGTCACAGATACGCAGTATTTT | CASSLKLAGVTDTQYF
NA | TRBJ2-7 | NA | TRBV11-2 | TGTGCCAGCAGCTTCGGGCAAGGCTCCTACGAGCAGTACTTC | CASSFGQGSYEQYF
NA | TRBJ1-4 | NA | TRBV28 | TGTGCCAGCCGAGGCGGGGGTATTGTGGAAAAACTGTTTTTT | CASRGGGIVEKLFF
NA | TRBJ1-5 | TRBD1 | TRBV6-1 | TGTGCCAGCAGTGAAGTAGGGGGGACAGGGTTTCTCAATCAGCCCCAGCATTTT | CASSEVGGTGFLNQPQHF
NA | TRBJ1-2 | NA | TRBV18 | TGTGCCAGCTCACCAGGCAGGGGCAACTATGGCTACACCTTC | CASSPGRGNYGYTF
NA | TRBJ2-1 | TRBD1 | TRBV28 | TGTGCCAGCATAACTACAGGGGTTTGGAATGAGCAGTTCTTC | CASITTGVWNEQFF
once | TRBJ1-5 | NA | TRBV4-1 | TGCGCCAGCAGTGCGGTCCCCATAGTCCCTAATCAGCCCCAGCATTTT | CASSAVPIVPNQPQHF
NA | TRBJ1-5 | NA | TRBV15 | TGTGCCACCAGCAGAGCAACGGGCCTTCATAGCAATCAGCCCCAGCATTTT | CATSRATGLHSNQPQHF
once | TRBJ2-5 | NA | TRBV4-3 | TGCGCCAGCAGCCAAGGGGTTGGCGTCCAAGAGACCCAGTACTTC | CASSQGVGVQETQYF
NA | TRBJ2-3 | TRBD2 | TRBV29-1 | TGCAGCGTTTCCGGACTAGCGGGGCGGACAGATACGCAGTATTTT | CSVSGLAGRTDTQYF
NA | TRBJ1-4 | TRBD1 | TRBV14 | TGTGCCAGCAGCCCCGGGACAGGGTATCTCCGCACTAATGAAAAACTGTTTTTT | CASSPGTGYLRTNEKLFF
NA | TRBJ1-5 | NA | TRBV2 | TGTGCCAGCAGGGGAGACAGCAATCAGCCCCAGCATTTT | CASRGDSNQPQHF
NA | TRBJ1-6 | TRBD1 | TRBV30 | TGTGCCTGGGCCCCCGGGACAGATAATTCACCCCTCCACTTT | CAWAPGTDNSPLHF
once | TRBJ1-1 | NA | TRBV6-6 | TGTGCCAGCAGTTTGACTCGGGGCCGGAAGACTGAAGCTTTCTTT | CASSLTRGRKTEAFF
NA | TRBJ2-1 | TRBD2 | TRBV6-4 | TGTGCCAGCAGTGCGAGCGGGGGGTCCTACAATGAGCAGTTCTTC | CASSASGGSYNEQFF
NA | TRBJ1-3 | NA | TRBV7-2 | TGTGCCAGCAGCTCACAGACCCTTAGGGCCGGAAACACCATATATTTT | CASSSQTLRAGNTIYF
NA | TRBJ1-1 | TRBD1 | TRBV14 | TGTGCCAGCAGCCGCCTAGACAGGGGGAACACTGAAGCTTTCTTT | CASSRLDRGNTEAFF
NA | TRBJ2-6 | NA | TRBV28 | TGTGCCAGCAGTTCCACTTTCCTGTCTGGGGCCAACGTCCTGACTTTC | CASSSTFLSGANVLTF
NA | TRBJ2-1 | NA | TRBV6-5 | TGTGCCAGCAGTTACCTTCGGAGGGAGTACAATGAGCAGTTCTTC | CASSYLRREYNEQFF
NA | TRBJ2-7 | NA | TRBV11-1 | TGTGCCAGCAGCTCCACAGTCTTCAACTCCTACGAGCAGTACTTC | CASSSTVFNSYEQYF
NA | TRBJ2-1 | NA | TRBV7-3 | TGTGCCAGCAGCTCCGCCGGCATTGAGCAGTTCTTC | CASSSAGIEQFF
NA | TRBJ2-1 | NA | TRBV28 | TGTGCCAGCACTCTAGCCCTAGGGCAGGGGATTTACAATGAGCAGTTCTTC | CASTLALGQGIYNEQFF